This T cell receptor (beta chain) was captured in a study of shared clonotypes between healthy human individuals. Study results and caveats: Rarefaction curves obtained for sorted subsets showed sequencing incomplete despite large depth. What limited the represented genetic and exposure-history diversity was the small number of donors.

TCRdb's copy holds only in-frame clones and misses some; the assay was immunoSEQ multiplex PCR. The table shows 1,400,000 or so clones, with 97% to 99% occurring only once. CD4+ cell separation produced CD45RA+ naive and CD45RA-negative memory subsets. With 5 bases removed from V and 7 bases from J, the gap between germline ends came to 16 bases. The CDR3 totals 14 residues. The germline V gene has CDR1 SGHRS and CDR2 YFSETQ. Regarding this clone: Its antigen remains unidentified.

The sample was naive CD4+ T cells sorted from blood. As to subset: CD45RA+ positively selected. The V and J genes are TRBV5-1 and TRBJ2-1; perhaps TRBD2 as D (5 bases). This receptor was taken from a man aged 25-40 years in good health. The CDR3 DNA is TGCGCCAGCAGTTTATACGGGATGCCGAATGAGCAGTTCTTC. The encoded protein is CASSLYGMPNEQFF.